The T cell receptor (beta chain) described here comes from a study of cytomegalovirus exposure and HLA in healthy donors. Note on this clone: Antigen: not known.

Study findings and constraints: In an earlier analysis, in 587 donors, most V segments appeared productive either ~87% or ~30% of the time. It emerged from a later analysis that several of the most significant clusters appeared to be linked to common viral pathogens.

Per the germline V gene, CDR1 is SGHKS and CDR2 is YYEKEE (reference sequence). V was clipped by 4 bases and J by 3 bases, with 13 bases between them. This CDR3 is built from 14 residues. Primers: 60 Vbeta forward and 13 Jbeta reverse. The assay was immunoSEQ multiplex PCR, and TCRdb's table has in-frame clones only and misses some. The profile shows approximately 160,000 clones, over 65% of them singletons. Sequencing was performed on PBMCs. This TCR was sampled from a female donor in good health and CMV-seronegative. The chain uses TRBV5-5 and TRBJ1-1; a weak D match, TRBD1 (5 bases). The CDR3 DNA sequence: TGTGCCAGCAGCCCTGGTGGACAATACACTGAAGCTTTCTTT. Translating gives CASSPGGQYTEAFF.